This TCR beta chain comes out of a study of cytomegalovirus exposure and HLA in healthy donors (dated by TCRdb to about 2017). A note on the overall study: An earlier analysis of several hundred of the donors reported about 250 Gb of sequence data and some 100 million unique TCR beta sequences from 150 million to 200 million T cells. An earlier analysis of some 500 of the donors applied high-throughput TCR beta sequencing to assess whether each TCR beta V gene segment acted as functional or pseudogenic. The T cell repertoires of some 670 subjects were profiled by immunosequencing and related to cytomegalovirus serostatus. High-throughput TCR immunosequencing, statistical association of individual TCRs with disease status, and machine learning were combined to predict cytomegalovirus infection status. Every discovery cohort repertoire had been produced on one sequencing platform. Donor age, sex, ethnicity and CMV serostatus were collected together with the repertoire data. In the later analysis, no new phenotypic data were used to find candidate immune exposures; instead, reliance was placed on TCR beta sequences and their occurrence across donors. An early release covering about 600 HLA-typed donors comprised approximately 300 gigabases of sequencing data and around 86 million unique TCR sequences. The genetic ancestry cluster associated with self-reported Caucasian donors included over 65% of the approximately 430 genotyped donors. Genome-wide SNP genotypes for about 65% of the roughly 670 donors were used in a later genetic analysis, which treated that subset as a discovery cohort. A later analysis re-analyzed previously published TCR beta repertoires from 600 to 850 donors and added high-resolution HLA genotyping to study TCR occurrence patterns. Four or five DR-DQ haplotypes were handled as single units for association and clustering, since linkage in the cohort was strong. Typing coverage varied by locus: about 620-630 donors for A, B, C, DRB1 and DQB1; roughly 520 for DQA1; approximately 610 for DPA1; roughly 450 for DPB1. HLA typing covered class I and class II loci at four-digit resolution. Among about 360 genotyped donors of the cohort, an average of about 240,000 unique TCR beta nucleotide sequences were sequenced per donor, about a sixth of them non-productive. The study aimed to test whether signatures of past pathogen exposure could be identified by cataloging public T cell receptors. Along with the approximately 700-subject first cohort, a separate validation cohort of about 110 different subjects was used. Here is what the overall study found, with its caveats: An association between a missense DCLRE1C variant and V-gene and J-gene trimming of TCR beta chains was found in a later genetic analysis and replicated in an independent cohort. An earlier analysis of approximately 540 of the donors showed that most TCR beta V segments appeared in productive rearrangements either about 90% or about 30% of the time, which broadly matched IMGT annotations. Because counts were too low, seventeen rarely observed V segments, including chromosome 9 orphons, were excluded from the earlier analysis of 587 of the donors. Roughly uniform sequencing depth across donors was assumed in presence/absence analyses, although this assumption may not hold. Across donors, most TCR sequences were observed very rarely, whereas some public TCRs were present in many individuals. Because HLA typing was missing for some donors at each locus, association tests included only the typed subset. A later analysis found that HLA-associated TCR beta chains were more clonally expanded and had lower generation probabilities than equally common non-associated chains. A later analysis found that TCR association rates varied across HLA loci, with DRB1 alleles showing the most associated TCRs and HLA-C alleles the fewest. A later analysis associated some 17,000 TCR beta sequences with specific HLA alleles at a false discovery rate of 0.05. The classifier was reported to diagnose cytomegalovirus status with high specificity and sensitivity in both the original and validation cohorts. Linkage disequilibrium might explain the correlated functional status among segregating V segments, but an unknown experimental factor could not be ruled out. It was suggested by the authors that the approach could potentially be generalized to other disease states and immunological phenotypes. A further reported finding was that TCR beta sequences accurately predicted the HLA-A and HLA-B alleles for most subjects in the first cohort. A group of highly shared sequence variants was considered likely to be a technical artifact of the sequencing pipeline. The cohort was sequenced for TCR beta chains only, and without alpha or paired-chain data the features that could be detected were limited. When HLA alleles, especially DR and DQ, strongly co-occurred, TCR associations were difficult to assign to individual alleles. The study gave a list of some 150 TCR beta chains associated with cytomegalovirus. A later genetic analysis reported fewer N-insertions in productive TCRs among donors in an Asian-associated ancestry cluster than the roughly 700-donor mean. In vitro tests confirmed that a few of the cytomegalovirus-associated TCR beta chains recognize cytomegalovirus antigens. The 87-base-pair reads could not distinguish some IMGT-functional V segments, including TRBV6-2 and TRBV6-3, so those segments were excluded. According to a later analysis, most CMV-associated TCR beta chains appeared to be HLA-restricted, and the HLA associations seemed to be driven largely by CMV exposure. A later analysis reported that several top co-occurrence clusters appeared linked to parvovirus B19, influenza, CMV and Epstein-Barr virus. The only immune exposure information available for the cohort was CMV serostatus.

As to this clone: Which antigen it targets is not known. No per-base quality is available; no much larger clone lies one base away.

CDR1 and CDR2, per the germline V gene, are SGHAT and FQNNGV. Trimming at the junction amounts to 1 base on V and 9 bases on J, and the germline ends lie 10 bases apart. From cysteine to phenylalanine, the CDR3 is 13 amino acids long. Solely the CDR3 DNA is kept, with 39 bases framed from the first base. The cohort consisted of hundreds of healthy bone marrow donors. At the time of sampling, all cohort members were nominally healthy, though unrecorded immune exposures were likely present. The donor was CMV seronegative and belonged to the group of several hundred seronegative cohort members. A peripheral blood sample was collected from each donor, and TCR beta sequencing was performed on peripheral blood mononuclear cells. The Qiagen DNeasy Blood Extraction Kit was used to extract genomic DNA from the blood cell samples. Library creation used the immunoSEQ multiplex PCR assay. The multiplex PCR relied on a mix of 60 forward primers for TCR Vbeta segments and 13 reverse primers for TCR Jbeta segments. A multiplex PCR assay on genomic DNA amplified the CDR3 region of rearranged TCR beta genes. Amplified TCR beta libraries were sequenced as 87-base-pair reads on the Illumina HiSeq System. The authors' pipeline ran thus. A later analysis counted tens of millions of unique TCR beta chains across the 650 to 700 repertoires, and around 9.9 million of these chains were shared by at least two donors. To remove PCR and sequencing errors, raw reads were error-corrected and collapsed into unique sequences using a nearest-neighbor algorithm that merged closely related sequences. V, D and J gene segments were assigned by aligning CDR3 sequences to IMGT reference sequences. For a sequence to be retained, a match of at least six nucleotides to both a V gene segment and a J gene segment was required. Rearrangements were classified as productive when the CDR3 lacked stop codons and remained in frame with V and J, and all other rearrangements were classified as non-productive. CDR3 was defined according to IMGT convention as the region running from the second conserved V-encoded cysteine to the conserved J-encoded phenylalanine. Sequences without an unambiguous match to a single V gene segment were excluded from the earlier analysis of approximately 560 of the donors. In an earlier analysis of approximately 560 of the donors, a V segment was called functional when productive rearrangements were above 56.7%, and segregating when the standard deviation between donors exceeded 5%. A statistical classification framework was developed to diagnose cytomegalovirus status using the catalog of TCR beta chain sequences. In a later analysis, V and J genes were assigned by comparing TCR nucleotide sequences against IMGT/GENE-DB human TR gene sequences. In a later analysis, CDR3 sequences and most-parsimonious VDJ recombination scenarios were assigned using the TCRdist pipeline. In a later analysis, every TCR beta chain was defined by the combination of its CDR3 amino acid sequence and its V-gene family, and reads without a unique V-gene family were dropped. A later analysis removed 550 to 700 highly shared, low-generation-probability nucleotide sequences to deal with suspected cross-contamination and a sequencing artifact. For each public chain, a later analysis derived a clonal expansion index from normalized ranks of inferred template counts within each repertoire. In a later analysis, generation probabilities were computed with a VDJ recombination model fitted to out-of-frame rearrangements, and the resulting probabilities were checked against IGoR. A later analysis scored TCR-TCR, TCR-HLA and TCR-CMV co-occurrence with hypergeometric tests, applying a repertoire-size bias correction to TCR pairs. In a later analysis, false discovery rates were estimated by permuting HLA or CMV assignments 20 times. In a later analysis, co-occurring TCRs were grouped with DBSCAN, and TCRdist sequence similarity was added when clustering was performed within HLA-allele-positive subsets. Co-occurrence clustering excluded repertoires with fewer than 30,000 or more than 120,000 public chains, plus five with anomalous nucleotide sharing. The source is immuneACCESS, and TCRdb retained only in-frame sequences with V and J called. Part of the clones is not carried over; for the studies checked, unresolved V genes explain less than half of this, and the remainder is unexplained. The V and J calls and clone size come from that table; D and trimming were worked out from the DNA. This sample comprises about 130,000 clones, about 79% of them detected only once. Less than 3.5% of the sample belongs to the ten largest clones.

Specimen: PBMCs. This receptor was taken from a man in his fifties in good health and CMV-seronegative. The rearrangement joined TRBV11-2 to TRBJ2-1; TRBD1 might be the D gene, on 6 matching bases. Read as DNA, the sequence is TGTGCCAGCAGCTTAGTACAGGGTGGTGAGCAGTTCTTC. It codes for CASSLVQGGEQFF. Reference TRBV11-2 and TRBJ2-1 proteins supply the regions before and after the CDR3; the full variable domain is: EAGVAQSPRYKIIEKRQSVAFWCNPISGHATLYWYQQILGQGPKLLIQFQNNGVVDDSQLPKDRFSAERLKGVDSTLKIQPAKLEDSAVYLCASSLVQGGEQFFGPGTRLTVL.